The 27 T cell receptor beta chains reported below all come from one sample, sequenced in a study of T cell changes during pregnancy in multiple sclerosis (dated by TCRdb to about 2019). Preparation of the library involved the immunoSEQ multiplex PCR assay. The clones in this table, taken by TCRdb from immuneACCESS, are in-frame only. Not every clone is retained; where verified, under half of the shortfall comes from an unresolved V gene, and the cause of the rest is unknown. Present in this sample are 40,000 to 45,000 clones, 85% to 95% of which were seen just once. Of the sample, approximately 1.3% falls within the top ten clones. The sample was peripheral blood. All receptors come from a female donor with multiple sclerosis, enrolled in a pregnancy study.

The genes are TRBV28 and TRBJ2-2; no firm D call. The germline gives CDR1 MDHEN, CDR2 SYDVKM. Trimming took off 9 bases at V and 6 bases at J, with 11 bases between the two ends. This CDR3 is 12 amino acids long. The CDR3 is CASHSASGELFF. CDR3 nucleotides: TGTGCCAGTCATTCTGCGTCCGGGGAGCTGTTTTTT.

The V gene is TRBV5-8, the J gene TRBJ2-1; D uncertain. The germline V gene has CDR1 SGHTS and CDR2 YDEGEE. The CDR3 loop spans 14 amino acids. V was clipped by 0 bases and J by 3 bases, with 7 bases between them. CDR3 sequence (DNA): TGTGCCAGCAGCTTGGAAGGCCACTACAATGAGCAGTTCTTC. Translating gives CASSLEGHYNEQFF.

This rearrangement joins TRBV5-1 to TRBJ1-2; no reliable D call. This CDR3 has 13 amino acids. Germline CDR1 and CDR2: SGHRS and YFSETQ. Deletions cut 2 bases from V and 8 bases from J, with 13 bases between. The DNA for the CDR3 is TGCGCCAGCAGCTTTGCGGAGACGGAAGGCTACACCTTC. Translation gives CASSFAETEGYTF.

The chain recombines TRBV6-6 with TRBJ2-1; D may be TRBD1 (5 bases). Germline V CDR1 and CDR2: MNHNY, SVGAGI (reference sequence). This CDR3 has 15 amino acids. The germline V and J ends were trimmed by 4 bases and 0 bases, with 10 bases remaining between them. DNA for the CDR3: TGTGCCAGCAGTTTATCAGGGCCCTCCTACAATGAGCAGTTCTTC. Protein product: CASSLSGPSYNEQFF.

CDR3 protein: CASSLEQGTYNEQFF. DNA for the CDR3: TGTGCCAGCAGCTTAGAACAGGGTACCTACAATGAGCAGTTCTTC. V and J are TRBV7-6 and TRBJ2-1; a possible D gene is TRBD1 (6 bases). Between the trimmed V and J ends, which lost 1 base and 2 bases, there was a span of 9 bases. Per the germline V gene, CDR1 is SGHVS and CDR2 is FNYEAQ. This CDR3 contains 15 residues.

This clone occurred once. The chain is built from TRBV10-3 and TRBJ2-3, with D unclear. Germline CDR1 is ENHRY and CDR2 is SYGVKD. CDR3 length: 12 amino acids. V was cut by 2 bases and J by 1 base, with 1 base left in between. CDR3 protein: CAISEGTDTQYF. As DNA, the CDR3 is TGTGCCATCAGTGAGGGCACAGATACGCAGTATTTT.

V gene TRBV10-1 combines with J gene TRBJ2-1; TRBD2 matches at 9 bases. The CDR3 has 15 amino acids. V lost 2 bases and J lost 5; bases outside the gene matches: 4. Germline V gene sequence: CDR1 WNHNN, CDR2 SYGVQD (reference sequence). CDR3 sequence (DNA): TGCGCCAGCAGTGAGACTAGCGGGTTGAACAATGAGCAGTTCTTC. It encodes CASSETSGLNNEQFF.

By share, this clone ranks as medium-sized (0.01 to 0.1%). The rearrangement joins TRBV11-3 to TRBJ2-1, with D unclear. Trimming removed 1 base from V and 10 bases from J, with 11 bases in between. The CDR3 length is 13 residues. The germline V gene encodes CDR1 SGHNT and CDR2 YENEEA. DNA for the CDR3: TGTGCCAGCAGCTTAGGGTCCAGTGGCGAGCAGTTCTTC. Residues: CASSLGSSGEQFF. Based on the CDR3 plus reference TRBV11-3 and TRBJ2-1, the full variable domain is EAGVVQSPRYKIIEKKQPVAFWCNPISGHNTLYWYLQNLGQGPELLIRYENEEAVDDSQLPKDRFSAERLKGVDSTLKIQPAELGDSAVYLCASSLGSSGEQFFGPGTRLTVL.

This clone is a singleton in its sample. The chain has TRBV4-3 and TRBJ2-2, with 7 nucleotides matching TRBD1. This CDR3 comprises 15 residues. Trimming cost V 2 bases and J 7 bases; bases outside gene matches: 7. From germline, CDR1 is LGHNA and CDR2 YSLEER. CDR3 nucleotide sequence: TGCGCCAGCAGCCAACGACAGGGCTTGGTCGGGGAGCTGTTTTTT. Its translation: CASSQRQGLVGELFF.

The chain joins TRBV4-1 to TRBJ1-2; no reliable D call. V lost 0 bases to trimming and J lost 1 base, with 6 bases between them. CDR1 is MGHRA, CDR2 YSYEKL, per germline. The CDR3 consists of 14 residues. The CDR3 protein is CASSQEVGNYGYTF. DNA of the CDR3: TGCGCCAGCAGCCAAGAGGTCGGTAACTATGGCTACACCTTC.

This chain connects TRBV5-1 to TRBJ2-2; maybe TRBD2 (6 bases). Trimming took off 2 bases at V and 1 base at J, with 21 bases between the two ends. The CDR3 is 19 amino acids. Germline V lookup: CDR1 SGHRS, CDR2 YFSETQ. CDR3 DNA sequence: TGCGCCAGCAGCTTCCCTCGGGGGACCCCGGGGGAGAACACCGGGGAGCTGTTTTTT. It encodes CASSFPRGTPGENTGELFF.

This clone has only one observation. The CDR3 reads CASSLDGAGRNTEAFF. CDR3 nucleotide sequence: TGTGCCAGCAGCTTAGATGGGGCAGGTCGGAACACTGAAGCTTTCTTT. The chain carries TRBV7-9 and TRBJ1-1, with D maybe TRBD1 (5 bases). The CDR3 spans 16 residues. Trimming pared 1 base from V and 1 base from J, leaving 13 bases between. Per the germline V gene, CDR1 is SEHNR and CDR2 is FQNEAQ (reference sequence).

This chain joins TRBV30 and TRBJ2-7, with D uncertain. The germline V gene has CDR1 GTSNPN and CDR2 SVGIG (reference sequence). There are 17 residues in the CDR3. Trimming took off 0 bases at V and 0 bases at J, with 18 bases between the two ends. The CDR3 DNA sequence: TGTGCCTGGAGTGTACCATTGTCGCCTTTATTCTCCTACGAGCAGTACTTC. Encoded protein: CAWSVPLSPLFSYEQYF. The entire variable domain, with the rest obtained from reference TRBV30 and TRBJ2-7, is as follows: SQTIHQWPATLVQPVGSPLSLECTVEGTSNPNLYWYRQAAGRGLQLLFYSVGIGQISSEVPQNLSASRPQDRQFILSSKKLLLSDSGFYLCAWSVPLSPLFSYEQYFGPGTRLTVT.

This clone was picked up a small number of times. This CDR3 is CASSEVEGTGANVLTF. CDR3 nucleotides: TGTGCCAGCAGTGAAGTCGAGGGAACTGGGGCCAACGTCCTGACTTTC. The genes are TRBV2 and TRBJ2-6, with D tentatively TRBD2 (5 bases). This CDR3 has 16 residues. The V end was cut by 1 base, the J end by 2 bases, with 9 bases between. Germline V gene sequence: CDR1 SNHLY, CDR2 FYNNEI.

The chain combines TRBV27 with TRBJ2-2, with TRBD2 matching 9 bases. The CDR3 extends over 16 amino acids. The V gene's germline CDR1 is MNHEY and CDR2 SMNVEV (reference sequence). V shed 3 bases, J shed 4 bases, and the junction held 6 bases outside the gene matches. The CDR3 sequence is CASSFPAGGGTGELFF. CDR3 in DNA: TGTGCCAGCAGTTTTCCGGCGGGAGGGGGCACCGGGGAGCTGTTTTTT.

This clone was seen just once. The V and J genes are TRBV5-4 and TRBJ1-1; D is undetermined. V was cut by 4 bases and J by 1 base, with 14 bases left in between. Germline CDR1 SGHNT, CDR2 YYREEE (reference sequence). This CDR3 is built from 15 residues. CDR3 coding DNA: TGTGCCAGCAGCCCCCTGTGGGAGGAGAACACTGAAGCTTTCTTT. It is translated as CASSPLWEENTEAFF. The full variable domain, its missing parts supplied by reference TRBV5-4 and TRBJ1-1, is ETGVTQSPTHLIKTRGQQVTLRCSSQSGHNTVSWYQQALGQGPQFIFQYYREEENGRGNFPPRFSGLQFPNYSSELNVNALELDDSALYLCASSPLWEENTEAFFGQGTRLTVV.

The chain couples TRBV7-9 to TRBJ2-2; D is unresolved. This CDR3 comprises 12 residues. Trimming shortened V by 5 bases and J by 8 bases, and 9 bases separated the two germline ends. Germline CDR1 and CDR2: SEHNR and FQNEAQ (reference sequence). CDR3 DNA sequence: TGTGCCAGCAGCAAAAGTCCGGGGGAGCTGTTTTTT. Amino acid sequence: CASSKSPGELFF.

The chain recombines TRBV5-6 with TRBJ2-2; D gene ambiguous. This CDR3 has 16 residues. The V end was cut by 4 bases, the J end by 5 bases, with 18 bases between. Per the germline V gene, CDR1 is SGHDT and CDR2 is YYEEEE. In DNA form, the CDR3 reads TGTGCCAGCAGCCCCTCGGCCAGGAGTTGGACCGGGGAGCTGTTTTTT. This codes for CASSPSARSWTGELFF.

The V gene is TRBV18, the J gene TRBJ2-1; TRBD2 matches at 8 bases. The CDR3 loop spans 14 amino acids. The trim removed 4 bases at V and 6 bases at J, leaving 5 bases unmatched. Germline V gene data show CDR1 as KGHSH and CDR2 as LQKENI. In DNA form, the CDR3 reads TGTGCCAGCTCACAACGGGAGGGCCCCAATGAGCAGTTCTTC. Amino acid sequence: CASSQREGPNEQFF. The complete variable domain, with remaining parts taken from reference TRBV18 and TRBJ2-1, reads NAGVMQNPRHLVRRRGQEARLRCSPMKGHSHVYWYRQLPEEGLKFMVYLQKENIIDESGMPKERFSAEFPKEGPSILRIQQVVRGDSAAYFCASSQREGPNEQFFGPGTRLTVL.

The chain combines TRBV7-2 with TRBJ1-4, with 7 positions matching TRBD1. V dropped 5 bases and J dropped 4; count of bases not matched to a gene: 7. The CDR3 has 15 residues. The germline V gene has CDR1 SGHTA and CDR2 FQGNSA. CDR3 residues: CASSPNRGYNEKLFF. CDR3 DNA sequence: TGTGCCAGCAGCCCCAACAGGGGTTATAATGAAAAACTGTTTTTT.

The chain employs TRBV5-6 and TRBJ2-7; D is ambiguous. CDR3 size: 13 residues. Germline V gene lookup returns CDR1 SGHDT and CDR2 YYEEEE. Deletions cut 4 bases from V and 0 bases from J, with 8 bases between. The CDR3 protein is CASSRGSSYEQYF. The CDR3 DNA is TGTGCCAGCAGCCGCGGTAGCTCCTACGAGCAGTACTTC.

This chain uses TRBV19 with TRBJ1-5; 8 bases are a match to TRBD1. V shed 3 bases, J shed 3 bases, and the junction held 4 bases outside the gene matches. CDR3 length: 15 amino acids. CDR1 and CDR2 (germline): LNHDA, SQIVND (reference sequence). CDR3 residues: CASSIAGGYNQPQHF. The CDR3 bases are TGTGCCAGTAGTATTGCAGGGGGCTACAATCAGCCCCAGCATTTT.

The chain's CDR3 is CASSLYPFGISSGNTIYF. The CDR3 DNA reads TGTGCCAGCAGCTTATATCCCTTTGGGATCTCCTCTGGAAACACCATATATTTT. The chain has TRBV13 and TRBJ1-3; D not resolved. The CDR3 covers 18 residues. With 2 bases removed from V and 0 bases from J, the gap between germline ends came to 17 bases. Germline V gives CDR1 PRHDT, CDR2 FYEKMQ (reference sequence).

The rearrangement links TRBV7-2 to TRBJ2-7; the match to TRBD2 covers 11 bases. Germline V gives CDR1 SGHTA, CDR2 FQGNSA. There are 14 residues in the CDR3. J was trimmed by 3 bases and V by 5 bases; bases with no gene match: 3. The chain's CDR3 is CASSPLAGGYEQYF. The CDR3 nucleotides are TGTGCCAGCAGCCCCCTAGCGGGAGGCTACGAGCAGTACTTC.

This clone has a single count. In DNA, the CDR3 is TGTGCCAGTAGCACAGGACAGTCGTATGGCTACACCTTC. Amino acid sequence: CASSTGQSYGYTF. The chain is built from TRBV19 and TRBJ1-2; tentatively, D is TRBD1 (6 bases). V was cut by 6 bases and J by 5 bases, with 13 bases left in between. The CDR3 contains 13 residues. The germline CDR1 and CDR2 sequences are LNHDA and SQIVND (reference sequence). The full variable domain, with the rest looked up from reference TRBV19 and TRBJ1-2, is DGGITQSPKYLFRKEGQNVTLSCEQNLNHDAMYWYRQDPGQGLRLIYYSQIVNDFQKGDIAEGYSVSREKKESFPLTVTSAQKNPTAFYLCASSTGQSYGYTFGSGTRLTVV.

The chain joins TRBV7-6 to TRBJ2-1; a weak D match, TRBD1 (5 bases). CDR1 and CDR2 (germline): SGHVS, FNYEAQ. The CDR3 sequence is 14 residues long. Trimming shortened V by 1 base and J by 5 bases, and 9 bases separated the two germline ends. CDR3 bases: TGTGCCAGCAGCTTAGAGGGGTTTAACAATGAGCAGTTCTTC. Translating it yields CASSLEGFNNEQFF.

The CDR3 DNA reads as TGTGCCAGCAGCTCTCCCGGGACTAGCGGGAGGGCCTACAATGAGCAGTTCTTC. As protein: CASSSPGTSGRAYNEQFF. The chain couples TRBV11-2 to TRBJ2-1; the match to TRBD2 covers 16 bases. The CDR3 runs 18 residues. The germline gives CDR1 SGHAT, CDR2 FQNNGV. The junction had 5 bases not matched to a gene; V was cut back by 4 bases and J by 2 bases. Based on the CDR3 plus reference TRBV11-2 and TRBJ2-1, the full variable domain is EAGVAQSPRYKIIEKRQSVAFWCNPISGHATLYWYQQILGQGPKLLIQFQNNGVVDDSQLPKDRFSAERLKGVDSTLKIQPAKLEDSAVYLCASSSPGTSGRAYNEQFFGPGTRLTVL.